This T cell receptor (beta chain) was captured by sequencing in a study of neurological immune-mediated disorders. TCRdb re-analysed the 5' RACE reads in MiXCR, keeping a single row per CDR3 protein. The data hold tens of thousands of distinct CDR3 sequences, with 15% to 20% observed a single time. This clonotype occurred many times. Trimming shortened V by 6 bases and J by 0 bases, and 14 bases separated the two germline ends. Germline values: CDR1 SGHTA, CDR2 FQGNSA. CDR3 length: 16 residues. The sequence was obtained from a woman aged 40 to 49 in good health. This chain joins TRBV7-2 and TRBJ2-2; D is possibly TRBD2 (7 bases). Sequencing input: PBMCs. The DNA for the CDR3 is TGTGCCAGCAGGTGGGGGGGGGGCGCGAACACCGGGGAGCTGTTTTTT. Protein: CASRWGGGANTGELFF.